What follows are 5 T cell receptor beta chains derived from one specimen sequenced in a study of Ad26.COV2.S vaccination and SARS-CoV-2 variants. The protocol was immunoSEQ multiplex PCR, while the TCRdb copy is restricted to in-frame clones and leaves out a portion. The sample shows more than 150,000 clones, roughly 89% of them seen only once. Specimen: peripheral blood, collected after recovery from COVID-19. Receptor source: a human donor who had recovered from COVID-19.

The chain combines TRBV6-6 with TRBJ1-3, with TRBD1 matching over 8 bases. The V gene's germline CDR1 is MNHNY and CDR2 SVGAGI (reference sequence). Trimming at V came to 0 bases and at J to 2 bases, leaving 3 bases not matched to a gene. This CDR3 has 16 residues. The CDR3 region has the DNA TGTGCCAGCAGTTACTCGGACAGGGCAGCTGGAAACACCATATATTTT. It encodes CASSYSDRAAGNTIYF.

The gene calls are TRBV25-1 and TRBJ1-2, with D perhaps matching TRBD1 (6 bases). Trimming left V 3 bases short and J 6 bases short, with 17 bases between. The CDR3 covers 15 residues. Germline lookup yields CDR1 MGHDK and CDR2 SYGVNS. For the CDR3, the DNA is TGTGCCAGCAGTGATCCGGGGACACCCATAGATGGCTACACCTTC. Its protein product is CASSDPGTPIDGYTF.

The chain couples TRBV7-9 to TRBJ1-1, with 8 bases that match TRBD1. The CDR3 runs 15 residues. Unmatched junction bases numbered 7, after V lost 5 bases and J lost 2 bases. The germline CDR1 and CDR2 sequences are SEHNR and FQNEAQ (reference sequence). The CDR3 loop is CASSPRTGLNTEAFF. The CDR3 bases are TGTGCCAGCAGCCCCCGGACAGGGTTAAACACTGAAGCTTTCTTT.

The V gene is TRBV3-1 (or the pseudogene TRBV3-2), the J gene TRBJ2-2, with D possibly TRBD2 on 5 matching bases. V lost 2 bases to trimming and J lost 3 bases, with 13 bases between them. The CDR3 totals 16 residues. Germline V gene data show CDR1 as LGHDT and CDR2 as YNNKEL (reference sequence). Here the CDR3 DNA reads TGTGCCAGCAGCCAAAATACCGGGGTATACACCGGGGAGCTGTTTTTT. The encoded protein is CASSQNTGVYTGELFF.

The rearrangement joins TRBV5-1 to TRBJ1-4; no definite D call. V was clipped by 4 bases and J by 8 bases, with 12 bases between them. The CDR3 loop spans 13 amino acids. Germline V gene data show CDR1 as SGHRS and CDR2 as YFSETQ. The DNA of the CDR3 is TGCGCCAGCAGCCCCCCCCACCCCGAAAAACTGTTTTTT. Protein sequence: CASSPPHPEKLFF.